This record looks at one T cell receptor (beta chain) sequence and its context. The record originates from a study of blood T cell repertoires in COVID-19. Study at large: T cells, B-cell-depleted T cells, or PBMCs supplied cDNA or gDNA.

CDR3 length: 14 amino acids. Germline values: CDR1 MDHEN, CDR2 SYDVKM. V lost 7 bases and J lost 3; bases outside the gene matches: 7. In the study's own analysis: Amplified reference gene primers provided the basis for estimating nucleated cell counts. The method was immunoSEQ multiplex PCR; TCRdb's version includes in-frame clones alone and lacks a portion of them. V, J and clone size are taken as reported in that table, and D and trimming were inferred from the DNA itself. The data contain more than 400,000 clones, 80% to 90% of them seen just once; the ten biggest clones take up roughly 3.1%. This chain uses TRBV28 with TRBJ2-7; TRBD1 matches at 9 bases. The clonotype originates from a human donor in a cohort sampled during active COVID-19. The sequenced material came from peripheral blood. Here the CDR3 DNA reads TGTGCCAGCACCTCTCCGGGACAGGGCTACGAGCAGTACTTC. The encoded protein is CASTSPGQGYEQYF.